This T cell receptor (beta chain) emerged from a study of shared clonotypes between healthy human individuals (TCRdb year 2020). For the wider study: Three men and a couple of women, aged 18 to 49 years, made up the cohort. To estimate repertoire size and how much clonotypes are shared between individuals, the study performed deep sequencing of blood TCR repertoires from a few healthy adults. Different laboratories and diverse techniques were used to prepare libraries and sequence TCR repertoires, to increase sequencing depth and limit assay-specific biases. Leukapheresis yielded between about 0.9 and 9 billion PBMCs per donor. Per donor, three plates each were used for CD4 naive and CD4 memory, two for CD8 naive, and one for CD8 memory. The investigation overall reported the following: Incomplete sequencing was indicated by rarefaction of sorted-subset datasets, despite the large sequencing depth. Because the study included a small number of donors, the genetic and exposure-history diversity represented was limited. Higher generation probabilities were observed for clonotypes shared by all four sorted-subset donors than for non-shared clonotypes. Pairwise subsampling led to the expectation that sequencing depth would affect the degree of clonotype sharing among donors. Sharing across a handful of donors was observed for 4.5% to 6.5% of naive CD4, under 4% of naive CD8, over 2% of memory CD4, and less than 0.45% of memory CD8 clonotypes. Sampling was restricted to blood, and TCR repertoires in tissue are likely to differ from TCR repertoires in blood. Larger estimated clonotype richness was generally found for naive subsets than for memory subsets.

Looking up the germline V gene (reference sequence) yields CDR1 GTSNPN and CDR2 SVGIG. V sheds 3 bases and J sheds 8 bases, leaving 14 bases between their ends. The cysteine opens and the phenylalanine closes a CDR3 of 14 amino acids. Only CDR3 DNA is held: 42 bases, read in frame from base 1. Comment on this clone: The antigen this receptor binds is unknown. The sample holds no much larger clone one base away, and base qualities are not on file.

Donors were healthy HIV-negative adults with no recently reported acute infections or vaccinations. Only Caucasian adults living in Nashville, Tennessee, USA were represented among the donors. Magnetic negative selection was used to enrich CD4+ T cells, after which naive cells were positively selected on CD45RA and the negative fraction became the memory subset. Blood was obtained by leukapheresis, after which PBMCs were separated by Ficoll-Histopaque density gradient centrifugation and cryopreserved in liquid nitrogen vapor phase. Analytical flow cytometry was used to check the purity and quantity of every magnetically sorted T cell population. From each sorted fraction, genomic DNA was isolated and quantified by UV absorbance on a Nanodrop 2000c. TCR CDR3 regions were amplified from genomic DNA by multiplex PCR using the deep immunoSEQ assay. For each cell subset, the extracted genomic DNA was distributed evenly across all wells of several immunoSEQ 96-well plates, and each plate served as one replicate. Each replicate PCR for sorted subsets received about 210 ng genomic DNA, equal to roughly 30,000 T cell genomes. Purified libraries were measured with a Qubit 3.0 fluorometer, size-checked on a Bioanalyzer 2100, and measured again with the KAPA Library Quantification kit. Every immunoSEQ 96-well plate was sequenced on a dedicated single-read 150-cycle Illumina NextSeq 550 flow cell. The authors processed their data as follows. The immunoSEQ output contained only junctional sequences without quality scores, so filtering could not match that applied to full-length reads. To assign V/J genes and CDR3, sequences were annotated using PyIR, a Python wrapper for IgBLAST v1.9, with IMGT germline references. Any read was removed if the V/J assignment was weak (E-value above 1e-6), the CDR3 was missing, or the read contained stop codons, out-of-frame junctions, or ambiguous translated residues. A V3J clonotype was defined by an identical inferred V gene, J gene, and CDR3 amino acid sequence. Percentage overlap between repertoires was calculated by dividing the number of shared unique clonotypes by the size of the smaller repertoire. Richness of each repertoire was evaluated using RTK rarefaction, the Chao1 estimator, and Recon v2.1 estimates of unobserved clonotypes. OLGA was used to compute generation probabilities for all TCRbeta clonotypes that the gDNA method yielded from a handful of donors. This is the immuneACCESS table as TCRdb keeps it, with only in-frame sequences that have V and J called. A part of the clones is gone; compared with another copy, unresolved V genes explain less than half, and the rest is unexplained. The V and J calls and the clone size are those of that table, but D and trimming were determined from the DNA. The sample data list 2 million to 2.5 million clones, and nearly 97% of these were observed just once. Roughly 0.13% of the sample goes to the ten largest clones.

The clonotype comes from a man between 18 and 29 years old in good health. The chain is made from TRBV30 and TRBJ1-6; tentative D gene TRBD1, with 5 bases matching. Sequencing was done on a sample of naive CD4+ T cells sorted from blood. The cell subset or site label corresponds to: CD45RA+ positively selected. The CDR3 region has the sequence CAWRAGGSHSPLHF. The base sequence is TGTGCCTGGAGGGCCGGGGGGTCCCATTCACCCCTCCACTTT.